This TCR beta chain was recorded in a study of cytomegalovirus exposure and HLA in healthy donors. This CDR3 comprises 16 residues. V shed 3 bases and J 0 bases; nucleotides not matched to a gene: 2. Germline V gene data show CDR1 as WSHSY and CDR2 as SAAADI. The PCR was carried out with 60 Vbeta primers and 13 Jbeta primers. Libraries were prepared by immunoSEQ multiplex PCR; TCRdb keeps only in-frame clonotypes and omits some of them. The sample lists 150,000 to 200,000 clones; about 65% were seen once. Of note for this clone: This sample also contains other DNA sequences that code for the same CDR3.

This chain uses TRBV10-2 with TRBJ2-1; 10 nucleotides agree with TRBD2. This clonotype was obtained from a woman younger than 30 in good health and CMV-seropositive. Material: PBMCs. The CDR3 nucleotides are TGCGCCAGCAGTGACAGACTAGCGGGCTCCTACAATGAGCAGTTCTTC. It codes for CASSDRLAGSYNEQFF.